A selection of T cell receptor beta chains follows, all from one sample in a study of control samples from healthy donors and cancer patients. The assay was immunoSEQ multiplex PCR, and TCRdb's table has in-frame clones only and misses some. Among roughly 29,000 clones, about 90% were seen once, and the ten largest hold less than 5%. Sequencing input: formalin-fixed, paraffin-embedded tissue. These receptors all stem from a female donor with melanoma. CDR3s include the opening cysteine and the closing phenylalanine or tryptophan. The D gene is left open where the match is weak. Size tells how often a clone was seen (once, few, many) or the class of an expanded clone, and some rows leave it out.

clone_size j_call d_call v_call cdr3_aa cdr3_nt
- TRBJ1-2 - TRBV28 CASRQGLPNYGYTF TGTGCCAGCAGGCAGGGACTCCCTAACTATGGCTACACCTTC
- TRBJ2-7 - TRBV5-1 CASSLTGIEQYF TGCGCCAGCAGCTTAACAGGGATCGAGCAGTACTTC
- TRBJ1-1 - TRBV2 CASSEWAGTTEAFF TGTGCCAGCAGTGAATGGGCGGGTACCACTGAAGCTTTCTTT
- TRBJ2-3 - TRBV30 CAWRLVGITDTQYF TGTGCCTGGAGACTAGTGGGAATCACAGATACGCAGTATTTT
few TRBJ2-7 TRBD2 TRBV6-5 CASSWSSGVSSYEQYF TGTGCCAGCAGTTGGTCTAGCGGAGTGAGCTCCTACGAGCAGTACTTC
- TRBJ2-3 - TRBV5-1 CASSSGGTGHTTQYF TGCGCCAGCAGTTCGGGGGGGACAGGCCACACTACGCAGTATTTT
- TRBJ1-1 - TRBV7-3 CASSLDGASRTEAFF TGTGCCAGCAGCTTGGACGGGGCATCACGCACTGAAGCTTTCTTT
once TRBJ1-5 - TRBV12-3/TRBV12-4 CASSLISQPQHF TGTGCCAGCAGTTTAATCAGCCAGCCCCAGCATTTT
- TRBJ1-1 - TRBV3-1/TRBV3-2 CASSQGRNTEAFF TGTGCCAGCAGCCAAGGACGGAACACTGAAGCTTTCTTT
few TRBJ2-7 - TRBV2 CASLDGTVDEQYF TGTGCCAGTTTAGATGGGACGGTCGACGAGCAGTACTTC
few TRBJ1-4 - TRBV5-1 CASSPAGTTNEKLFF TGCGCCAGCAGCCCAGCGGGAACAACTAATGAAAAACTGTTTTTT
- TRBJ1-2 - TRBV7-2 CASSSAGAYGYTF TGTGCCAGCAGCTCGGCAGGGGCCTATGGCTACACCTTC
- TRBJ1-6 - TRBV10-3 CAIKEVNSPLHF TGTGCCATCAAGGAGGTTAATTCACCCCTCCACTTT
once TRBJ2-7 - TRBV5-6 CASSFTGTPSYEQYF TGTGCCAGCAGCTTCACCGGGACGCCCTCCTACGAGCAGTACTTC
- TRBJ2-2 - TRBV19 CASSTGSGNTGELFF TGTGCCAGTAGTACGGGTAGCGGGAACACCGGGGAGCTGTTTTTT
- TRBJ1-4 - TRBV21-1 CASSNEEQLNEKLFF TGTGCCAGCAGCAATGAGGAGCAGCTTAATGAAAAACTGTTTTTT
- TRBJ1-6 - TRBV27 CASSQGRGSALHF TGTGCCAGCAGCCAGGGCCGAGGCTCAGCCCTCCACTTT
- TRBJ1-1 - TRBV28 CASSSPGGGSGAVRLSSFF TGTGCCAGCAGTTCCCCAGGTGGAGGGTCAGGGGCGGTTCGCCTGTCGTCTTTCTTT
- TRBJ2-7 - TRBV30 CAWTGGNEQYF TGTGCCTGGACAGGAGGGAACGAGCAGTACTTC
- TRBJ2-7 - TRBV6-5 CASSYGAGSSYEQYF TGTGCCAGCAGTTACGGGGCAGGGAGCTCCTACGAGCAGTACTTC
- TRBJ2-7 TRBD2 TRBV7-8 CASRGAGTGYEQYF TGTGCCAGCAGAGGAGCGGGAACTGGGTACGAGCAGTACTTC
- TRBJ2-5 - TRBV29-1 CSVEESGRETQYF TGCAGCGTTGAAGAATCGGGTAGGGAGACCCAGTACTTC
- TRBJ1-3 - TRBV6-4 CASSDSWGPGNTIYF TGTGCCAGCAGTGACTCCTGGGGGCCTGGAAACACCATATATTTT
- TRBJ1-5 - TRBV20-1 CSASRGASNQPQHF TGCAGTGCTAGTAGGGGGGCAAGCAATCAGCCCCAGCATTTT
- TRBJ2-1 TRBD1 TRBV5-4 CASSQGTGAQLNEQFF TGTGCCAGCAGCCAGGGGACAGGGGCCCAGCTGAATGAGCAGTTCTTC
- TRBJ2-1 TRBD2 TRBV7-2 CASSLVGLGVGRPNNEQFF TGTGCCAGCAGCTTAGTCGGACTAGGAGTGGGAAGGCCAAACAATGAGCAGTTCTTC
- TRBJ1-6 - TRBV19 CASSIRDKNSPLHF TGTGCCAGTAGTATCCGGGACAAGAATTCACCCCTCCACTTT
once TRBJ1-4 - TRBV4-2 CASRSLQNTNEKLFF TGTGCCAGCAGATCCTTACAGAATACTAATGAAAAACTGTTTTTT
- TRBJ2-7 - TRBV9 CASSPEQGFYYEQYF TGTGCCAGCAGCCCCGAACAGGGATTCTACTACGAGCAGTACTTC
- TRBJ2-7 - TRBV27 CASFLTVPRHYEQYF TGTGCCAGCTTCCTGACAGTCCCCCGGCACTACGAGCAGTACTTC
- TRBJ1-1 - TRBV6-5 CASLIQEHTEAFF TGTGCCAGTCTTATTCAGGAACACACTGAAGCTTTCTTT
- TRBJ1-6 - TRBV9 CASSVSTGLNSPLHF TGTGCCAGCAGCGTATCTACAGGCCTTAATTCACCCCTCCACTTT
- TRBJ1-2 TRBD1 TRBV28 CASTTGGPVYGYTF TGTGCCAGCACCACAGGGGGCCCAGTCTATGGCTACACCTTC
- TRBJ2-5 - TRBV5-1 CASSLQRTTQETQYF TGCGCCAGCAGCCTGCAAAGGACTACCCAAGAGACCCAGTACTTC
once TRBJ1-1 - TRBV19 CATGVGMNTEAFF TGTGCCACAGGAGTGGGGATGAACACTGAAGCTTTCTTT
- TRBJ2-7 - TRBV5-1 CASSLDGGHHYEQYF TGCGCCAGCAGCTTGGACGGGGGTCACCACTACGAGCAGTACTTC
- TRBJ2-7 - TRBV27 CASSYSLSYEQYF TGTGCCAGCAGTTACTCGCTCTCCTACGAGCAGTACTTC
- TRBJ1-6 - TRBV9 CASSWTWDNSPLHF TGTGCCAGCAGCTGGACGTGGGATAATTCACCCCTCCACTTT
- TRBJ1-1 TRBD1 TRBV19 CASTPGGGQGSEAFF TGTGCCAGTACCCCCGGGGGGGGACAGGGATCAGAAGCTTTCTTT
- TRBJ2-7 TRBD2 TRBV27 CASSLSLLKREWYEQYF TGTGCCAGCAGTTTATCGCTCCTAAAGCGGGAGTGGTACGAGCAGTACTTC
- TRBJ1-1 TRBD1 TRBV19 CASSIDRGRVGAFF TGTGCCAGTAGTATCGACAGGGGAAGGGTGGGAGCTTTCTTT
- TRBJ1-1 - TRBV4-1 CASSQDWGMNTEAFF TGCGCCAGCAGCCAAGATTGGGGCATGAACACTGAAGCTTTCTTT
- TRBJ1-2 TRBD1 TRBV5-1 CASSGGPGTGALNYGYTF TGCGCCAGCAGCGGGGGGCCCGGGACAGGGGCCCTTAACTATGGCTACACCTTC
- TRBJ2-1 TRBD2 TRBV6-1 CASSERLAGGSRYGGEQFF TGTGCCAGCAGTGAGCGGCTAGCGGGAGGTTCGCGCTATGGCGGTGAGCAGTTCTTC
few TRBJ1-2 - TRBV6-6 CASSYSQGNYGYTF TGTGCCAGCAGTTACTCTCAGGGGAACTATGGCTACACCTTC